The clone carrying this T cell receptor beta chain was observed a single time. Researchers drew on roughly 100 million PBMCs for genomic DNA from unsorted samples. The method was immunoSEQ multiplex PCR; TCRdb's version includes in-frame clones alone and lacks a portion of them. This repertoire shows about half a million clones, less than 85% found once; its top ten account for 10% to 15%. The data stem from a study of shared clonotypes between healthy human individuals. There are 15 residues in the CDR3. Germline loops: CDR1 LNHDA, CDR2 SQIVND (reference sequence). Trimming took off 4 bases at V and 2 bases at J, with 12 bases between the two ends.

The sequence came from a woman in her forties in good health. Some clones in this sample may be carry-over from other donors' samples. The V and J genes are TRBV19 and TRBJ2-1; a weak D match, TRBD1 (6 bases). Sequencing input: PBMCs. CDR3 nucleotide sequence: TGTGCCAGTAGTAGAGGGGGAGAAACCTACAATGAGCAGTTCTTC. Its protein is CASSRGGETYNEQFF.